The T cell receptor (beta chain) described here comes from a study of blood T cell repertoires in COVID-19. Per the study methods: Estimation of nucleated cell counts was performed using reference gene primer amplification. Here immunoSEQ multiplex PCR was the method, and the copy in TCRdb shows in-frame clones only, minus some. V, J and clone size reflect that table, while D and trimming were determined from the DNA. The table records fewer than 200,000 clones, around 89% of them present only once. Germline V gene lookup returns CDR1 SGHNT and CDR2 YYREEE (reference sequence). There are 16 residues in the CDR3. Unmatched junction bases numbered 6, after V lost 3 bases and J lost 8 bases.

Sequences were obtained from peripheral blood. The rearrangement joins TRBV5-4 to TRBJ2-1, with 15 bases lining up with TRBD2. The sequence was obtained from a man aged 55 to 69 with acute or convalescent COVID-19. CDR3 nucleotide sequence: TGTGCCAGCAGCTCCGGACTAGCGGGGGGGTGGGATGAGCAGTTCTTC. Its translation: CASSSGLAGGWDEQFF. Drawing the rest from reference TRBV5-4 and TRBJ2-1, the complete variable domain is ETGVTQSPTHLIKTRGQQVTLRCSSQSGHNTVSWYQQALGQGPQFIFQYYREEENGRGNFPPRFSGLQFPNYSSELNVNALELDDSALYLCASSSGLAGGWDEQFFGPGTRLTVL.